The source of this T cell receptor beta chain is a study of T cell responses to AZD1222 COVID-19 vaccine. The table came from immunoSEQ multiplex PCR; TCRdb's copy has only in-frame clones and leaves some out. The repertoire includes roughly 90,000 clones, around nine tenths of them detected once, and 3.5% to 5% sits in the top ten. Germline CDR1 reads MGHDK; CDR2 reads SYGVNS. There are 14 residues in the CDR3. Trimming left V 3 bases short and J 6 bases short, with 11 bases between. Findings of the study overall: Regions 160-218 and 743-854 held dominance among vaccine-associated CD4 TCRs, which spanned spike. A mostly white British donor set with more females was recruited, and clonal diversity was possibly underestimated. Rises in breadth and depth of Spike-specific TCRs came after two AZD1222 doses.

Notes on this clone: Its antigen is not identified.

Here the sequenced sample was peripheral blood, taken on day 0 of MenACWY control vaccination. This sequence originates from an adult in good health. The chain couples TRBV25-1 to TRBJ2-2; D remains ambiguous. CDR3 nucleotides: TGTGCCAGCAGTGAGTTAGGTCGGGCCGGGGAGCTGTTTTTT. Translation gives CASSELGRAGELFF.